The clone carrying this TCR beta chain was seen a few times. This sample is part of a study of cytomegalovirus exposure and HLA in healthy donors. V lost 7 bases, J lost 0 bases, and 7 bases lay in between. This CDR3 has 14 amino acids. Germline lookup yields CDR1 LNHDA and CDR2 SQIVND (reference sequence). Amplification used 60 Vbeta primers and 13 Jbeta primers. Only in-frame clones appear in the TCRdb table, and some are missing; sequencing was by immunoSEQ multiplex PCR. The repertoire holds approximately 120,000 clones, with around 77% as singletons. The receptor comes from a man aged 45-65 years in good health and CMV-seronegative. The chain carries TRBV19 and TRBJ2-6; D uncertain. The sample consisted of PBMCs. The CDR3 reads CASTPYSGANVLTF. As DNA, the CDR3 is TGTGCCAGTACACCCTACTCTGGGGCCAACGTCCTGACTTTC.